These 29 T cell receptor beta chains came from one sample sequenced in a study of cytomegalovirus exposure and HLA in healthy donors. The PCR employed 60 Vbeta primers together with 13 Jbeta primers. Here immunoSEQ multiplex PCR was the method, and the copy in TCRdb shows in-frame clones only, minus some. The data hold about 220,000 clones, with 82% observed a single time. Sequencing was done on a sample of PBMCs. The receptor set was obtained from a woman aged 35 to 49 in good health and CMV-seropositive.

This sequence joins TRBV2 and TRBJ1-4; possible D gene TRBD1, 5 bases. This CDR3 comprises 18 residues. V was clipped by 1 base and J by 8 bases, with 23 bases between them. In germline, CDR1 is SNHLY, CDR2 FYNNEI. The CDR3 is CASSEGWPGQYTPEKLFF. CDR3 coding DNA: TGTGCCAGCAGTGAAGGCTGGCCAGGACAATACACCCCGGAAAAACTGTTTTTT.

J is TRBJ2-3 and V is TRBV5-4; TRBD1 is a possible D gene (6 bases). Looked up from germline, CDR1 is SGHNT and CDR2 is YYREEE (reference sequence). Trimming left V 0 bases short and J 2 bases short, with 10 bases between. This CDR3 is 15 amino acids long. The CDR3 reads CASSLGRGSTDTQYF. The CDR3 nucleotides are TGTGCCAGCAGCTTGGGTAGGGGGTCCACAGATACGCAGTATTTT.

This chain links TRBV6-5 with TRBJ1-5; TRBD1 matches at 11 bases. Losses at the gene ends were 5 bases for V and 5 bases for J; bases not matched to a gene: 2. CDR1 is MNHEY and CDR2 is SVGAGI in the germline V gene. The CDR3 has 14 residues. In DNA form, the CDR3 reads TGTGCCAGCAGTGGACAGGGGGCTCATCAGCCCCAGCATTTT. Translation: CASSGQGAHQPQHF.

The CDR3 loop reads CATSRDWGASKGYTF. The DNA of the CDR3 is TGTGCCACCAGCAGAGACTGGGGAGCGTCCAAAGGCTACACCTTC. The chain joins TRBV15 to TRBJ1-2, with D uncertain. Trimming shortened V by 0 bases and J by 8 bases, and 16 bases separated the two germline ends. This CDR3 has 15 amino acids. Germline CDR1 is LNHNV and CDR2 is YYDKDF (reference sequence).

The V gene is TRBV12-5, the J gene TRBJ2-6; D may be TRBD1 (6 bases). The CDR3 runs 16 residues. With 5 bases removed from V and 3 bases from J, the gap between germline ends came to 14 bases. Germline assignment: CDR1 LGHNT and CDR2 FRNRAP. This chain's CDR3 is CASGRAQGSGANVLTF. The CDR3 DNA reads as TGTGCTAGTGGTCGGGCACAGGGAAGTGGGGCCAACGTCCTGACTTTC. The whole variable domain, remainder taken from reference TRBV12-5 and TRBJ2-6, is DARVTQTPRHKVTEMGQEVTMRCQPILGHNTVFWYRQTMMQGLELLAYFRNRAPLDDSGMPKDRFSAEMPDATLATLKIQPSEPRDSAVYFCASGRAQGSGANVLTFGAGSRLTVL.

This rearrangement joins TRBV5-1 to TRBJ1-5; D perhaps matches TRBD1 (5 bases). Germline V gene lookup returns CDR1 SGHRS and CDR2 YFSETQ. V lost 9 bases and J lost 4, with 14 bases in between. CDR3 length equals 13 residues. CDR3 DNA sequence: TGCGCCACCGCACAGGCCCCGAATCAGCCCCAGCATTTT. Encoded protein: CATAQAPNQPQHF.

The genes are TRBV5-4 and TRBJ2-1; 13 bases map to TRBD2. The CDR3 is 17 residues long. Per the germline V gene, CDR1 is SGHNT and CDR2 is YYREEE (reference sequence). Trimming removed 0 bases from V and 5 bases from J; junction bases left unmatched: 5. CDR3 sequence reads: CASSLARTSGGNNEQFF. CDR3 DNA: TGTGCCAGCAGCTTGGCTAGGACTAGCGGGGGCAACAATGAGCAGTTCTTC. Variable domain in full (rest from reference TRBV5-4 and TRBJ2-1): ETGVTQSPTHLIKTRGQQVTLRCSSQSGHNTVSWYQQALGQGPQFIFQYYREEENGRGNFPPRFSGLQFPNYSSELNVNALELDDSALYLCASSLARTSGGNNEQFFGPGTRLTVL.

The J gene is TRBJ2-7, the V gene TRBV10-3; tentative D call: TRBD1 (6 bases). Germline loops: CDR1 ENHRY, CDR2 SYGVKD. V gave up 6 bases and J gave up 3 bases, with 12 bases separating them. CDR3 length: 13 residues. The CDR3 loop reads CAIRRAGDYEQYF. The CDR3, as DNA: TGTGCCATCAGGCGGGCAGGGGACTACGAGCAGTACTTC.

There are a few counts of this clone. The rearrangement uses TRBV10-3 and TRBJ1-2; TRBD1 aligns across 9 bases. From germline, CDR1 is ENHRY and CDR2 SYGVKD. The CDR3 length is 15 residues. Losses at the gene ends were 3 bases for V and 4 bases for J; bases not matched to a gene: 6. CDR3 amino acids: CAISDTGGGTYGYTF. The CDR3, as DNA: TGTGCCATCAGTGATACAGGGGGCGGAACCTATGGCTACACCTTC.

The rearrangement joins TRBV30 to TRBJ1-6; the match to TRBD1 covers 8 bases. This CDR3 has 14 residues. Germline loops: CDR1 GTSNPN, CDR2 SVGIG (reference sequence). V gave up 3 bases and J gave up 9 bases; unmatched junction bases: 7. CDR3 residues: CAWRAGTGPSPLHF. The CDR3 coding sequence is TGTGCCTGGAGGGCCGGGACAGGACCTTCACCCCTCCACTTT. The variable domain in full, completed from reference TRBV30 and TRBJ1-6, reads SQTIHQWPATLVQPVGSPLSLECTVEGTSNPNLYWYRQAAGRGLQLLFYSVGIGQISSEVPQNLSASRPQDRQFILSSKKLLLSDSGFYLCAWRAGTGPSPLHFGNGTRLTVT.

This chain connects TRBV19 to TRBJ2-2; D is perhaps TRBD1 (6 bases). V was clipped by 7 bases and J by 5 bases, with 11 bases between them. This CDR3 has 13 amino acids. Germline assignment: CDR1 LNHDA and CDR2 SQIVND (reference sequence). The DNA for the CDR3 is TGTGCCAGTACCCTCAGGGGAACCGGGGAGCTGTTTTTT. The encoded protein is CASTLRGTGELFF.

The chain has TRBV5-1 and TRBJ1-2; D is perhaps TRBD1 (5 bases). Germline V lookup: CDR1 SGHRS, CDR2 YFSETQ. This CDR3 is built from 16 residues. The V end lost 0 bases, the J end lost 0 bases, and 12 bases lay between the germline ends. The CDR3 coding sequence is TGCGCCAGCAGCTTGGCGGACACAATTACTAACTATGGCTACACCTTC. Encoded protein: CASSLADTITNYGYTF.

The chain is built from TRBV6-1 and TRBJ1-4; D is possibly TRBD1 (5 bases). The CDR3 runs to 15 residues. With 8 bases removed from V and 6 bases from J, the gap between germline ends came to 19 bases. Germline lookup yields CDR1 MNHNS and CDR2 SASEGT. DNA for the CDR3: TGTGCCAGCCCCCCGGGGGAGGGGAGGTATGAAAAACTGTTTTTT. Its protein product is CASPPGEGRYEKLFF.

The rearrangement links TRBV4-3 to TRBJ1-6, with D possibly matching TRBD1 (6 bases). The V end lost 1 base, the J end lost 4 bases, and 14 bases lay between the germline ends. The germline gives CDR1 LGHNA, CDR2 YSLEER. The CDR3 length is 17 residues. In DNA, the CDR3 is TGCGCCAGCAGCCAAGGGGCAAAAGGGGGTTATAATTCACCCCTCCACTTT. Translation gives CASSQGAKGGYNSPLHF.

This chain links TRBV27 with TRBJ1-5; D is perhaps TRBD1 (6 bases). The CDR3 consists of 14 residues. V lost 1 base to trimming and J lost 5 bases, with 9 bases between them. CDR1 MNHEY and CDR2 SMNVEV come from the germline V gene (reference sequence). The CDR3 reads CASSLLTGHQPQHF. The CDR3 DNA follows: TGTGCCAGCAGTTTATTAACAGGGCATCAGCCCCAGCATTTT.

The chain has TRBV5-4 and TRBJ2-7; 8 positions agree with TRBD2. This CDR3 has 15 amino acids. V dropped 1 base and J dropped 0; count of bases not matched to a gene: 3. The germline gives CDR1 SGHNT, CDR2 YYREEE (reference sequence). This CDR3 reads CASSLRGGSSYEQYF. The CDR3 DNA sequence: TGTGCCAGCAGCTTGCGCGGGGGGAGCTCCTACGAGCAGTACTTC.

The chain employs TRBV28 and TRBJ2-3; 9 nucleotides align to TRBD2. V lost 2 bases, J lost 0 bases, and 3 bases stayed unmatched. The CDR3 spans 16 residues. The germline V gene encodes CDR1 MDHEN and CDR2 SYDVKM. The CDR3 sequence: CASSLPGLASTDTQYF. The CDR3 region has the DNA TGTGCCAGCAGTTTACCGGGACTAGCTAGCACAGATACGCAGTATTTT.

The chain uses TRBV6-5 and TRBJ1-2, with a possible D match to TRBD1 (6 bases). Looked up from germline, CDR1 is MNHEY and CDR2 is SVGAGI. The CDR3 sequence is 14 residues long. Trimming took off 6 bases at V and 5 bases at J, with 16 bases between the two ends. CDR3 sequence (DNA): TGTGCCAGCAGCAAAACTCCGACAGGATATGGCTACACCTTC. It specifies CASSKTPTGYGYTF.

The CDR3 nucleotides are TGTGCCAGCAGCCGTAGCGGGATTAGCACAGATACGCAGTATTTT. This encodes CASSRSGISTDTQYF. The gene calls are TRBV7-6 and TRBJ2-3, with 8 positions matching TRBD2. The CDR3 runs to 15 residues. The germline gives CDR1 SGHVS, CDR2 FNYEAQ. With V trimmed by 5 bases and J by 0 bases, 4 bases remained unmatched.

The CDR3 spells CASGNRDRDSPLHF. The CDR3 nucleotides are TGTGCCAGTGGCAACAGGGATAGGGATTCACCCCTCCACTTT. The chain links TRBV19 to TRBJ1-6; TRBD1 is a possible D gene (6 bases). The CDR3 runs to 14 residues. The V gene's germline CDR1 is LNHDA and CDR2 SQIVND (reference sequence). V lost 8 bases to trimming and J lost 8 bases, with 16 bases between them.

This sequence joins TRBV9 and TRBJ1-1; 10 bases are shared with TRBD1. Per the germline V gene, CDR1 is SGDLS and CDR2 is YYNGEE. This CDR3 has 17 residues. V shed 3 bases, J shed 6 bases, and the junction held 14 bases outside the gene matches. Written as DNA, the CDR3 is TGTGCCAGCAGCGATGGGCCCCTGGGACAGGGGATCGCTGAAGCTTTCTTT. This encodes CASSDGPLGQGIAEAFF.

The chain joins TRBV7-8 to TRBJ2-3, with a possible D match to TRBD1 (5 bases). Trimming pared 1 base from V and 10 bases from J, leaving 15 bases between. The CDR3 totals 14 residues. CDR1 and CDR2 from the germline V gene are SGHVS and FQNEAQ. CDR3 sequence: CASSLGGSPRAQYF. CDR3 in DNA: TGTGCCAGCAGCTTAGGGGGTAGCCCCAGGGCGCAGTATTTT.

The count of this clone is one. This chain uses TRBV4-2 with TRBJ1-1; D gene ambiguous. The V gene's germline CDR1 is LGHNA and CDR2 YNFKEQ. Trimming removed 0 bases from V and 2 bases from J, with 7 bases in between. CDR3 length: 14 residues. The CDR3 DNA reads as TGTGCCAGCAGCCAAGATCTCAGAAACACTGAAGCTTTCTTT. This translates into CASSQDLRNTEAFF.

This clone was seen a single time. The V and J genes are TRBV30 and TRBJ2-3; TRBD1 agrees at 9 bases. Unmatched junction bases numbered 5, after V lost 7 bases and J lost 3 bases. The CDR3 spans 13 residues. Germline assignment: CDR1 GTSNPN and CDR2 SVGIG (reference sequence). DNA of the CDR3: TGTGCCTCTACCGGGACAGGGACAGATACGCAGTATTTT. This encodes CASTGTGTDTQYF.

This clone has only a few counts. The CDR3 bases are TGTGCCAGCTCACCAAGTCAGGGGGCAACTAATGAAAAACTGTTTTTT. Protein product: CASSPSQGATNEKLFF. This sequence joins TRBV18 and TRBJ1-4; TRBD1 matches 7 bases. Germline loops: CDR1 KGHSH, CDR2 LQKENI. The CDR3 loop spans 16 amino acids. V shed 2 bases, J shed 0 bases, and the junction held 3 bases outside the gene matches.

V is TRBV6-1 and J is TRBJ2-1; TRBD2 matches at 8 bases. Trimming cost V 6 bases and J 6 bases; bases outside gene matches: 10. The CDR3 spans 15 residues. The germline gives CDR1 MNHNS, CDR2 SASEGT. The CDR3 spells CASRGSVAGSNEQFF. CDR3 bases: TGTGCCAGCAGGGGGTCGGTAGCGGGGAGCAATGAGCAGTTCTTC.

This chain connects TRBV7-9 to TRBJ1-2; TRBD1 aligns across 7 bases. Per germline, CDR1 SEHNR and CDR2 FQNEAQ (reference sequence). The CDR3 sequence is 13 residues long. The V gene end was trimmed by 4 bases and the J gene end by 5 bases; junction bases not matched to a gene: 4. CDR3 amino acids: CASSSGTEYGYTF. The CDR3 nucleotides read TGTGCCAGCAGCTCCGGGACAGAATATGGCTACACCTTC.

The CDR3 DNA is TGCGCCAGCAGCCCCGAGGGACTTAGCACAGATACGCAGTATTTT. Its protein product is CASSPEGLSTDTQYF. The chain links TRBV4-1 to TRBJ2-3; tentative D call: TRBD2 (6 bases). CDR1 and CDR2 from the germline V gene are MGHRA and YSYEKL. This CDR3 is built from 15 residues. Trimming left V 4 bases short and J 0 bases short, with 11 bases between.

The chain combines TRBV29-1 with TRBJ2-3; no reliable D call. CDR1 is SQVTM, CDR2 ANQGSEA, per germline. This CDR3 region has 12 residues. The germline V and J ends were trimmed by 8 bases and 1 base, with 10 bases remaining between them. CDR3 bases: TGCAGCCTTGTCTCGGGCACAGATACGCAGTATTTT. It translates to CSLVSGTDTQYF.